These 11 T cell receptor beta chains were sequenced from one sample in a study of naive and memory T cell subsets. Two oligonucleotides, mixed equimolar, formed the beta constant-region primer covering TRBC1 and TRBC2. Four rounds of PCR amplified the ligated cDNA using nested alpha and beta constant-region primers plus SP2. TCRdb redid the calling of the UMI-ligation and nested PCR reads with MiXCR, one entry per CDR3 protein. The sample holds over 25,000 distinct CDR3 sequences, 15% to 20% seen once. Sequencing was done on a sample of effector memory CD4+ T cells from blood. Documented subset: effector memory, CD45RA- CD27-. The receptors here all came from a human donor in good health.

This clonotype was detected a few times. The chain joins TRBV6-5 to TRBJ1-1, with D unclear. Per the germline V gene, CDR1 is MNHEY and CDR2 is SVGAGI. Trimming stripped 2 bases from V and 11 bases from J, with 6 bases between. CDR3 length: 10 residues. This chain's CDR3 is CASSYRRAFF. In DNA, the CDR3 is TGTGCCAGCAGTTACAGGAGGGCTTTCTTT.

There are many counts of this clonotype. J is TRBJ1-2 and V is TRBV14; the D gene is possibly TRBD1 (6 bases). The V end lost 5 bases, the J end lost 8 bases, and 15 bases lay between the germline ends. The CDR3 is 13 amino acids. Germline lookup yields CDR1 SGHDN and CDR2 FVKESK. CDR3 bases: TGTGCCAGCAGCGTTTACAGGGTTGGAGGCTACACCTTC. The encoded protein is CASSVYRVGGYTF.

The rearrangement joins TRBV9 to TRBJ2-5; TRBD1 matches 8 bases. The V segment lost 3 bases and the J segment 2 bases; nucleotides outside the gene matches: 15. Germline values: CDR1 SGDLS, CDR2 YYNGEE. The CDR3 sequence is 18 residues long. The CDR3 here is CASSAVPGQAPRQETQYF. CDR3 DNA: TGTGCCAGCAGCGCGGTACCGGGACAGGCGCCGCGACAAGAGACCCAGTACTTC.

This clonotype was observed a few times. The rearrangement joins TRBV20-1 to TRBJ2-7, with TRBD1 as a possible D gene (5 bases). The CDR3 contains 14 residues. Germline V gene lookup returns CDR1 DFQATT and CDR2 SNEGSKA (reference sequence). Trimming stripped 3 bases from V and 3 bases from J, with 15 bases between. CDR3 protein: CSARIGQRNYEQYF. For the CDR3, the DNA is TGCAGTGCTAGGATCGGACAACGAAACTACGAGCAGTACTTC.

The chain recombines TRBV2 with TRBJ2-1; TRBD2 agrees at 7 bases. With V trimmed by 7 bases and J by 3 bases, 6 bases remained unmatched. Germline CDR1 reads SNHLY; CDR2 reads FYNNEI. This CDR3 comprises 14 residues. The CDR3 DNA is TGTGCCAGCATTTGGGGCGGGGGCTACAATGAGCAGTTCTTC. This gives the protein CASIWGGGYNEQFF.

This clonotype is medium-sized (0.01 to 0.1%) by share. The chain has TRBV28 and TRBJ1-2; no clear D. Deletions cut 6 bases from V and 7 bases from J, with 12 bases between. In germline, CDR1 is MDHEN, CDR2 SYDVKM. The CDR3 length is 12 residues. The CDR3 is CASSRISPGYTF. In DNA, the CDR3 is TGTGCCAGCAGCCGAATCAGTCCTGGCTACACCTTC.

In this sample, this clonotype turned up a few times. Here the CDR3 reads CASSVSTGREQPQHF. In DNA form, the CDR3 reads TGTGCCAGCAGCGTATCGACAGGGCGGGAACAGCCCCAGCATTTT. This sequence joins TRBV9 and TRBJ1-5; 7 nucleotides align to TRBD1. In germline, CDR1 is SGDLS, CDR2 YYNGEE. CDR3 length equals 15 residues. V dropped 1 base and J dropped 7; count of bases not matched to a gene: 8.

The chain joins TRBV20-1 to TRBJ1-2; D unclear. Looked up from germline, CDR1 is DFQATT and CDR2 is SNEGSKA (reference sequence). V lost 0 bases to trimming and J lost 3 bases, with 8 bases between them. The CDR3 runs to 13 residues. The CDR3 nucleotides read TGCAGTGCTAGAGAGAGAATGCACTATGGCTACACCTTC. Residues: CSARERMHYGYTF.

This clonotype appeared a few times. The chain combines TRBV6-5 with TRBJ2-3; no reliable D call. The germline V and J ends were trimmed by 6 bases and 1 base, with 14 bases remaining between them. The CDR3 consists of 15 residues. Germline V gives CDR1 MNHEY, CDR2 SVGAGI. This chain's CDR3 is CASRPGRLRTDTQYF. The DNA of the CDR3 is TGTGCCAGCAGACCTGGACGGTTGCGCACAGATACGCAGTATTTT.

This clonotype has at least ten counts. CDR3 in amino acids: CSAITQGSGYTF. The CDR3 DNA follows: TGCAGTGCTATTACCCAGGGATCTGGCTACACCTTC. The J gene is TRBJ1-2, the V gene TRBV20-1; D might be TRBD1 (5 bases). The germline V gene has CDR1 DFQATT and CDR2 SNEGSKA (reference sequence). The CDR3 length is 12 residues. V lost 4 bases and J lost 7, with 13 bases in between.

This clonotype has ten or more counts. The chain couples TRBV6-1 to TRBJ1-1; D unclear. The V end lost 0 bases, the J end lost 0 bases, and 8 bases lay between the germline ends. This CDR3 has 15 residues. Germline assignment: CDR1 MNHNS and CDR2 SASEGT. DNA for the CDR3: TGTGCCAGCAGTGAAGCACCGGGGTTGAACACTGAAGCTTTCTTT. Translation gives CASSEAPGLNTEAFF.